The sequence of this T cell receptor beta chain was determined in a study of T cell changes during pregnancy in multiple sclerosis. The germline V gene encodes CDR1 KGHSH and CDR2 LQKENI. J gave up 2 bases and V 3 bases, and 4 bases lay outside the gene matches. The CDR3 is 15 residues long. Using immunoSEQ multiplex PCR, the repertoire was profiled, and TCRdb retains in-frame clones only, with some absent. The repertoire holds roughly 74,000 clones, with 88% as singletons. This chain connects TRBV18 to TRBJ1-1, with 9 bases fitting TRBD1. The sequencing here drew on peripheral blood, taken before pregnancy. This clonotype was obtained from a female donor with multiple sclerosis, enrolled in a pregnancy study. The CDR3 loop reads CASSPGTGHNTEAFF. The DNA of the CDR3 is TGTGCCAGCTCACCCGGGACAGGGCACAACACTGAAGCTTTCTTT. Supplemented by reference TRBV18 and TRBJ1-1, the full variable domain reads NAGVMQNPRHLVRRRGQEARLRCSPMKGHSHVYWYRQLPEEGLKFMVYLQKENIIDESGMPKERFSAEFPKEGPSILRIQQVVRGDSAAYFCASSPGTGHNTEAFFGQGTRLTVV.